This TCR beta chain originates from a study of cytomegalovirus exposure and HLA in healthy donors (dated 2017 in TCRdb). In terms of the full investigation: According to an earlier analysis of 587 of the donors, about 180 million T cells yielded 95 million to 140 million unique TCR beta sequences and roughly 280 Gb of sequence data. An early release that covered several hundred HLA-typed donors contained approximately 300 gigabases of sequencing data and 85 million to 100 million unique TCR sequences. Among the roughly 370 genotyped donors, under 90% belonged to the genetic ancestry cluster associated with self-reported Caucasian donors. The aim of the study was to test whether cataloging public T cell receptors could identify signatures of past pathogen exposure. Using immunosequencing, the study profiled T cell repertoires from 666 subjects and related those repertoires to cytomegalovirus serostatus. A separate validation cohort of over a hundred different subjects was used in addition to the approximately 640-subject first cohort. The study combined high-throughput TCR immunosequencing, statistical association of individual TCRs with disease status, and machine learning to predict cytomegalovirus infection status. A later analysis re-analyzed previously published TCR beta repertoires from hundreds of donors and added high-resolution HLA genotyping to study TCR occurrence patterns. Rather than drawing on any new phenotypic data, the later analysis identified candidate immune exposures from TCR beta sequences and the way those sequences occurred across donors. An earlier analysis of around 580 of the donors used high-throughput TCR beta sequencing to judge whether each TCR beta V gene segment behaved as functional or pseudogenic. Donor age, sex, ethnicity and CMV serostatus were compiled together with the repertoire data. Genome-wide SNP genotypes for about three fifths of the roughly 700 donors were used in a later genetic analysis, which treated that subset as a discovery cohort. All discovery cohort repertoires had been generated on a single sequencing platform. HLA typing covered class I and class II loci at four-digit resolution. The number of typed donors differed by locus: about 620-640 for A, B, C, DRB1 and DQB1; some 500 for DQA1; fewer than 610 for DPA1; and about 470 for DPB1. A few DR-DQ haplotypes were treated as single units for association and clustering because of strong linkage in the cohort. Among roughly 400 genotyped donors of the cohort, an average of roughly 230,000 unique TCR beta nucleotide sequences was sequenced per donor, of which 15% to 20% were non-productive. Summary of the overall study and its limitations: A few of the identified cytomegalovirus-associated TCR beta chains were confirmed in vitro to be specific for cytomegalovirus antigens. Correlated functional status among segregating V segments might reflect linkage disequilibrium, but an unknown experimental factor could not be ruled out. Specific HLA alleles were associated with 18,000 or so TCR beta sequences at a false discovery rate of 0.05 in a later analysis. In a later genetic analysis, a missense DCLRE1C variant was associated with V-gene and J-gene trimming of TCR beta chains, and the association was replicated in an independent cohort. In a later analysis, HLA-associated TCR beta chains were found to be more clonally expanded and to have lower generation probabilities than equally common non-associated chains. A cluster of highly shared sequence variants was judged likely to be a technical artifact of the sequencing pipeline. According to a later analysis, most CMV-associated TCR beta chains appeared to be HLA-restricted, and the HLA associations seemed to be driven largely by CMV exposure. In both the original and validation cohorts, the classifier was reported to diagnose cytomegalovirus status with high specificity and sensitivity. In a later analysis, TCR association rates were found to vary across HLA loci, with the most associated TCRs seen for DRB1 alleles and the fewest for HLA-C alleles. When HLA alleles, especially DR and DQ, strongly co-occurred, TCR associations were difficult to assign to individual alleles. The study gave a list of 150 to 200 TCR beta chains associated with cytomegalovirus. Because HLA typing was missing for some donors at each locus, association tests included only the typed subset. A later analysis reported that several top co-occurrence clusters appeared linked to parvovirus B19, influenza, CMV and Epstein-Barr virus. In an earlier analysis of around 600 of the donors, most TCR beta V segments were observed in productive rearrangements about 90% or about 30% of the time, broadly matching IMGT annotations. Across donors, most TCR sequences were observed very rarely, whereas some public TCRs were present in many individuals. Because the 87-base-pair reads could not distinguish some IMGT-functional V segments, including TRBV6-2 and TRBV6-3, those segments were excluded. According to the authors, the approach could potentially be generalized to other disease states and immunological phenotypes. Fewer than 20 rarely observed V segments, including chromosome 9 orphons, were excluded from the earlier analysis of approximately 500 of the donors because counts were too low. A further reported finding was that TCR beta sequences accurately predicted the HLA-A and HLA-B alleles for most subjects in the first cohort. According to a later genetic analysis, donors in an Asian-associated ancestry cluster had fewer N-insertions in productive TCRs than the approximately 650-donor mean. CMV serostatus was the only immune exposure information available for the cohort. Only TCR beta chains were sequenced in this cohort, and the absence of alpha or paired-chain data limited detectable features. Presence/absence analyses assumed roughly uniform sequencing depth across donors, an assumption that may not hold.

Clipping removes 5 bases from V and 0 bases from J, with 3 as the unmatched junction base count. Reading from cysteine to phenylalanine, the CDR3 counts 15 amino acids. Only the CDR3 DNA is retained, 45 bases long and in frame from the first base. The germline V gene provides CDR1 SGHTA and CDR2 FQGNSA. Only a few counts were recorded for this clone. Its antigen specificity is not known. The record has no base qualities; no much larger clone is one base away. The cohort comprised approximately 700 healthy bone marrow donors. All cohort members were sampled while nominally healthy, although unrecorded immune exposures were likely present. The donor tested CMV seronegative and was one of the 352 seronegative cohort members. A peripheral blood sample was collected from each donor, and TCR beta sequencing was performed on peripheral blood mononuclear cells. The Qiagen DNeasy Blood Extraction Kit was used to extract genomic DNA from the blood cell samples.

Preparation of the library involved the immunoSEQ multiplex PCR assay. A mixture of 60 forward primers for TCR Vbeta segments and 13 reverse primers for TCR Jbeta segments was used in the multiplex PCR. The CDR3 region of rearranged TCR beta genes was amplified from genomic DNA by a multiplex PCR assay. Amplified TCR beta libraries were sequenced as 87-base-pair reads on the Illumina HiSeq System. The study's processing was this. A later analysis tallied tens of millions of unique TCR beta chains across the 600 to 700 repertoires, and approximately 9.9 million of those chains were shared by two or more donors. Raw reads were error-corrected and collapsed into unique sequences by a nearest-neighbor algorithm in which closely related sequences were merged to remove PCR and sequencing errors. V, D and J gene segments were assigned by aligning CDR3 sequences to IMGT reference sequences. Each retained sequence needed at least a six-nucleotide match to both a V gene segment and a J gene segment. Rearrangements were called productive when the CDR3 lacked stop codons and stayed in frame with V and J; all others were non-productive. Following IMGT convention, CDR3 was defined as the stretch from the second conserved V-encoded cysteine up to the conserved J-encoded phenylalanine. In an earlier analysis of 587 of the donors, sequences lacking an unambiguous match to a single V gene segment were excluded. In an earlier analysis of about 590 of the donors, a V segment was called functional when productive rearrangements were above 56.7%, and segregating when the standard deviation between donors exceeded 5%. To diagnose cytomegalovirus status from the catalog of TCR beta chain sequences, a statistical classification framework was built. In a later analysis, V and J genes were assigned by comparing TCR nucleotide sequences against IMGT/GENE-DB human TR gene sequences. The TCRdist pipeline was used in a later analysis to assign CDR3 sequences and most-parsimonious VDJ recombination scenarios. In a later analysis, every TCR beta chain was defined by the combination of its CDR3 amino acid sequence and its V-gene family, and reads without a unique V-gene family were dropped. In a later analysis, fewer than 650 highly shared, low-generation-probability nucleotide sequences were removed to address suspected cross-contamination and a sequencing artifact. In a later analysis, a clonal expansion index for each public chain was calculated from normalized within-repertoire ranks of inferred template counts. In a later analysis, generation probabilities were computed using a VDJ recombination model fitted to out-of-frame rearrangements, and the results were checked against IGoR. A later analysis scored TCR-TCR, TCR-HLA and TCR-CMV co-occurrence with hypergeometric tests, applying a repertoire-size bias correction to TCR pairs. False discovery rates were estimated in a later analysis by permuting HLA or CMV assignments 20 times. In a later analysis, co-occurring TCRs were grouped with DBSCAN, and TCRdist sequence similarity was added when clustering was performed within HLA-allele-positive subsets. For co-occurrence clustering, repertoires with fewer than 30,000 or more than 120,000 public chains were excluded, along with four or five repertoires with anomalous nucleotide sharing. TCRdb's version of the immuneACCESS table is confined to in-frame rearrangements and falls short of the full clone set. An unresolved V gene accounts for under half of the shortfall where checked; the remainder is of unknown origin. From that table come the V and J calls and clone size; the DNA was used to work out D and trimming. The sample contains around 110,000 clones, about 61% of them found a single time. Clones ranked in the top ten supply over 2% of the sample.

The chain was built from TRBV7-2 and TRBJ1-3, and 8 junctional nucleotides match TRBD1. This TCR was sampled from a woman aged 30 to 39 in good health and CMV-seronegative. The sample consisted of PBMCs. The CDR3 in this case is CASSPGGGSGNTIYF. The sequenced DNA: TGTGCCAGCAGCCCAGGGGGCGGCTCTGGAAACACCATATATTTT.